This T cell receptor (beta chain) was retrieved from a study of blood T cell repertoires in COVID-19 (dated by TCRdb to the early 2020s). General notes on the study: Samples from collaborators originated in the United States, Italy and Spain and spanned both the acute and convalescent phases of COVID-19. The samples were drawn from two sources: the first 160 participants of the ongoing ImmuneRACE study, and 1,200 or so subjects contributed by 6 global collaborators. The sample metadata nearly always contained a de-identified subject ID, COVID-19 status, age in years and sex. The prospective study material was composed of cDNA or gDNA derived from T cells, B-cell-depleted T cells, or PBMCs. The repertoires were released in a freely available public database meant as a resource for research on the immune response to SARS-CoV-2. Deeply sampled blood TCRbeta repertoires from subjects exposed to, actively infected with, or recovered from COVID-19 were included in the dataset. Where HLA class I and class II types were available, the types were taken from metadata supplied by the sample provider, not from assay-based typing. Paper-wide results and their limitations: The quantity of clinical and demographic metadata differed by source and by participant and was supplied without curation.

This clone was seen only once. Its antigen has not been determined. Within one base of it there is no much larger clone, and no base qualities were kept. TCRbeta CDR3 regions were amplified from genomic DNA using the immunoSEQ Assay, a bias-controlled multiplex PCR. Per the original workflow: The number of nucleated cells in each sample was estimated by amplification of reference gene primers within the assay. Sequence reads were collapsed and filtered to measure the absolute abundance of every unique TCRbeta CDR3 rearrangement. For each sample, productive Simpson clonality was calculated as the square root of Simpson's diversity index over productive rearrangements. TCRdb mirrors the immuneACCESS table, restricted to in-frame sequences. Some clones are absent from its copies; in checked studies, under half trace to an unresolved V gene, and the reason for the others is unknown. V and J calls and clone size are copied from that table; D and trimming were computed from the DNA. This sample holds under 150,000 clones; roughly three quarters were observed only once. The ten largest account for approximately 8.6% of the sample.

Clipping removes 4 bases from V and 7 bases from J, with 4 as the unmatched junction base count. From the germline V gene, CDR1 is SNHLY and CDR2 is FYNNEI. Including cysteine and phenylalanine, the CDR3 has 14 amino acids. The kept DNA is CDR3 alone, 42 bases in frame from the first base. The collaborating institutions used their own protocols to collect whole blood in K2EDTA tubes. For TCRbeta analysis, collaborators shipped samples in one of three forms: frozen whole blood, isolated PBMCs, or DNA extracted from either of those sample types. The sample consisted of peripheral blood. Here the chain combines TRBV2 and TRBJ2-1; the central 10 bases match TRBD2. The sequence was collected from a man aged 50 to 60 with active or convalescent COVID-19. The DNA sequence is given as TGTGCCAGCAGTGTTCTAGCGGGAGTGAATGAGCAGTTCTTC. It is translated as CASSVLAGVNEQFF.